Below are 21 T cell receptor beta chains sequenced from a single sample in a study of shared clonotypes between healthy human individuals. Only in-frame clones appear in the TCRdb table, and some are missing; sequencing was by immunoSEQ multiplex PCR. The repertoire has about 1.5 million clones, around 97% of them found once; the top ten carry approximately 1.1%. The material sequenced was naive CD4+ T cells sorted from blood. Subset described: CD45RA+ positively selected. These receptor sequences come from a man aged 30 to 39 in good health.

The CDR3 reads CASQSGQADQPQHF. DNA of the CDR3: TGCGCCAGCCAAAGCGGACAGGCTGATCAGCCCCAGCATTTT. J is TRBJ1-5 and V is TRBV4-1, with 7 bases fitting TRBD1. The CDR3 contains 14 residues. Germline lookup yields CDR1 MGHRA and CDR2 YSYEKL. J lost 5 bases, V lost 8 bases, and 9 bases had no gene match.

The chain couples TRBV19 to TRBJ2-2, with D perhaps TRBD1 (6 bases). The V gene lost 3 bases and the J gene lost 4 bases, with 12 bases spanning the gap. The length of the CDR3 is 15 residues. CDR1 is LNHDA, CDR2 SQIVND, per germline (reference sequence). The CDR3: CASSIGDMITGELFF. The CDR3 region has the DNA TGTGCCAGTAGTATTGGGGACATGATCACCGGGGAGCTGTTTTTT.

This clone was counted once. The CDR3 sequence is CASKDREDEQYF. The CDR3 DNA follows: TGCGCCAGCAAGGACAGGGAGGACGAGCAGTACTTC. The chain carries TRBV10-2 and TRBJ2-7, with TRBD1 identical over 8 bases. Germline lookup yields CDR1 WSHSY and CDR2 SAAADI. Trimming at V came to 7 bases and at J to 5 bases, leaving 4 bases not matched to a gene. The CDR3 length is 12 residues.

In nucleotides, the CDR3 is TGTGCTAGTGGTGCCTCGGGAGGGAATGAGCAGTTCTTC. Translated, it gives CASGASGGNEQFF. J is TRBJ2-1 and V is TRBV12-5; 8 bases agree with TRBD2. CDR1 is LGHNT and CDR2 is FRNRAP in the germline V gene. V trimming: 5 bases; J trimming: 7 bases; junction bases outside the gene matches: 4. This CDR3 contains 13 residues. The full variable domain, its missing parts supplied by reference TRBV12-5 and TRBJ2-1, is DARVTQTPRHKVTEMGQEVTMRCQPILGHNTVFWYRQTMMQGLELLAYFRNRAPLDDSGMPKDRFSAEMPDATLATLKIQPSEPRDSAVYFCASGASGGNEQFFGPGTRLTVL.

This clone was detected once. CDR3 nucleotides: TGTGCCTGGAGTGTACCCAGCGGGGCTTACAATGAGCAGTTCTTC. This encodes CAWSVPSGAYNEQFF. The genes are TRBV30 and TRBJ2-1; 7 bases match TRBD2. The germline gives CDR1 GTSNPN, CDR2 SVGIG (reference sequence). The CDR3 runs 15 residues. V lost 0 bases to trimming and J lost 4 bases; unmatched junction nucleotides: 6.

With respect to this clone: The identical CDR3 is also encoded by other nucleotide sequences in the sample. The V gene is TRBV5-6, the J gene TRBJ1-5; a weak D match, TRBD1 (6 bases). V dropped 0 bases and J dropped 5 bases, with 6 bases sitting between them. CDR3 size: 13 residues. Germline CDR1 SGHDT, CDR2 YYEEEE. This CDR3 reads CASSLGTDQPQHF. CDR3 sequence (DNA): TGTGCCAGCAGCTTGGGGACAGATCAGCCCCAGCATTTT.

Remarks on this clone: Other DNA sequences within the sample encode an identical CDR3. The chain has TRBV18 and TRBJ2-3; TRBD1 matches at 7 bases. Germline loops: CDR1 KGHSH, CDR2 LQKENI. Trimming took 3 bases from V and 2 from J; bases not matched to a gene: 5. The CDR3 has 15 residues. CDR3 region: CASSPSGGITDTQYF. CDR3 in DNA: TGTGCCAGCTCACCGTCAGGGGGAATCACAGATACGCAGTATTTT.

V is TRBV18 and J is TRBJ2-5, with TRBD2 matching 9 bases. The germline CDR1 and CDR2 sequences are KGHSH and LQKENI. The CDR3 length is 19 residues. V shed 1 base, J shed 5 bases, and the junction held 17 bases outside the gene matches. CDR3 in amino acids: CASSPLSVAGAVGVETQYF. Written as DNA, the CDR3 is TGTGCCAGCTCACCACTGTCCGTAGCGGGGGCCGTGGGAGTGGAGACCCAGTACTTC.

The CDR3 reads CASSIDRGLAGIGELFF. DNA for the CDR3: TGTGCCAGTAGTATAGACCGGGGACTAGCGGGAATCGGGGAGCTGTTTTTT. V usage is TRBV19 and J usage is TRBJ2-2; TRBD2 matches 13 bases. This CDR3 has 17 residues. The junction had 5 bases not matched to a gene; V was cut back by 0 bases and J by 7 bases. Per the germline V gene, CDR1 is LNHDA and CDR2 is SQIVND (reference sequence).

This clone was seen a single time. The V call is TRBV5-1, the J call TRBJ2-3; D may be TRBD1 or TRBD2 (5 bases each). V shed 0 bases and J shed 4 bases, with 18 bases lying between them. CDR1 is SGHRS, CDR2 YFSETQ, per germline. The CDR3 length is 17 residues. Here the CDR3 DNA reads TGCGCCAGCAGCTTGGGACGGGGCTCTATTCGGGCAGATACGCAGTATTTT. Translation: CASSLGRGSIRADTQYF.

This chain joins TRBV9 and TRBJ2-3; 11 bases map to TRBD2. The V gene's germline CDR1 is SGDLS and CDR2 YYNGEE. V trimming: 0 bases; J trimming: 15 bases; junction bases outside the gene matches: 9. The CDR3 contains 14 residues. The CDR3 region has the DNA TGTGCCAGCAGCGTAGGACTAGCGGGATCAGGCGGCTATTTT. It codes for CASSVGLAGSGGYF.

V and J are TRBV5-4 and TRBJ2-7; 10 positions agree with TRBD1. CDR3 size: 16 residues. The junction had 7 bases not matched to a gene; V was cut back by 2 bases and J by 2 bases. Germline-derived CDR1 and CDR2 are SGHNT and YYREEE (reference sequence). CDR3 loop: CASSFHRGTGAYEQYF. In nucleotides, the CDR3 is TGTGCCAGCAGCTTCCACCGGGGGACAGGGGCCTACGAGCAGTACTTC.

This clone is a singleton in its sample. J is TRBJ2-1 and V is TRBV19; 9 nucleotides match TRBD1. In germline, CDR1 is LNHDA, CDR2 SQIVND (reference sequence). CDR3 size: 16 residues. The trim removed 4 bases at V and 6 bases at J, leaving 10 bases unmatched. CDR3 DNA: TGTGCCAGTAGTACTCTCGGGACAGGGCTAGCCAATGAGCAGTTCTTC. Amino acid sequence: CASSTLGTGLANEQFF.

The chain carries TRBV28 and TRBJ2-2, with D possibly being TRBD1 (6 bases). The CDR3 is made up of 18 amino acids. Germline V gives CDR1 MDHEN, CDR2 SYDVKM. Trimming cost V 3 bases and J 7 bases, with 24 bases left between them. CDR3: CASSFTQGRLGIGGELFF. The CDR3 nucleotides read TGTGCCAGCAGTTTTACGCAGGGGCGACTTGGGATTGGCGGGGAGCTGTTTTTT.

This clone showed up just once. The gene calls are TRBV18 and TRBJ1-1; D gene uncertain. Germline V gene data show CDR1 as KGHSH and CDR2 as LQKENI. The CDR3 length is 15 residues. The V end was cut by 1 base, the J end by 0 bases, with 9 bases between. DNA for the CDR3: TGTGCCAGCTCACCACTTACGTTCCTGAACACTGAAGCTTTCTTT. It translates to CASSPLTFLNTEAFF.

The V and J genes are TRBV7-2 and TRBJ2-5; the D call may be TRBD1 or TRBD2 (5 bases each). Trimming removed 5 bases from V and 4 bases from J, with 29 bases in between. This CDR3 spans 19 amino acids. In germline, CDR1 is SGHTA, CDR2 FQGNSA. This chain's CDR3 is CASSKRPTLSRDRGETQYF. In DNA form, the CDR3 reads TGTGCCAGCAGCAAACGCCCCACCCTGTCTCGGGACCGGGGAGAGACCCAGTACTTC.

The chain recombines TRBV5-1 with TRBJ2-2; a possible D gene is TRBD2 (5 bases). The V and J ends lost 2 bases and 0 bases respectively, with 8 bases between them. The CDR3 is 15 amino acids. Germline assignment: CDR1 SGHRS and CDR2 YFSETQ. The CDR3, as DNA: TGCGCCAGCAGCTTTCCGGACTCGAACACCGGGGAGCTGTTTTTT. Its protein product is CASSFPDSNTGELFF.

The chain has TRBV5-1 and TRBJ2-2, with TRBD2 identical over 8 bases. Germline-derived CDR1 and CDR2 are SGHRS and YFSETQ. CDR3 length: 17 amino acids. V lost 4 bases and J lost 1; bases outside the gene matches: 9. The CDR3 is CASSGITGGENTGELFF. CDR3 DNA: TGCGCCAGCAGCGGGATCACGGGAGGGGAGAACACCGGGGAGCTGTTTTTT.

This clone was detected only a few times. The chain links TRBV19 to TRBJ2-3; D is ambiguous. CDR1 is LNHDA, CDR2 SQIVND, per germline (reference sequence). Trimming took off 3 bases at V and 3 bases at J, with 1 base between the two ends. CDR3 length: 11 residues. The CDR3 DNA is TGTGCCAGTAGTATGACAGATACGCAGTATTTT. It translates to CASSMTDTQYF.

The V and J genes are TRBV19 and TRBJ2-2; D possibly corresponds to TRBD1 (5 bases). Per germline, CDR1 LNHDA and CDR2 SQIVND (reference sequence). The CDR3 runs to 15 residues. Trimming removed 3 bases from V and 4 bases from J, with 12 bases in between. The CDR3 protein is CASSMSDTITGELFF. For the CDR3, the DNA is TGTGCCAGTAGTATGTCGGACACCATCACCGGGGAGCTGTTTTTT.

The chain recombines TRBV18 with TRBJ2-3; D gene uncertain. V gave up 1 base and J gave up 6 bases, with 11 bases separating them. The CDR3 is 14 residues long. Germline CDR1 KGHSH, CDR2 LQKENI. The CDR3 loop is CASSPLHLKDTQYF. DNA of the CDR3: TGTGCCAGCTCACCACTACACTTGAAGGATACGCAGTATTTT.